The entry below describes one T cell receptor beta chain. This clone was seen a single time. Its antigen has not been determined. Within one base of it there is no much larger clone, and no base qualities were kept. TCRbeta CDR3 regions were amplified from genomic DNA using the immunoSEQ Assay, a bias-controlled multiplex PCR. In the paper's pipeline: Within the assay, amplification of reference gene primers was used to estimate how many nucleated cells each sample contained. Sequence reads were collapsed and filtered to measure the absolute abundance of every unique TCRbeta CDR3 rearrangement. For each sample, productive Simpson clonality was calculated by taking the square root of Simpson's diversity index across productive rearrangements. Sourced from immuneACCESS, this table was stored by TCRdb with only in-frame sequences that have V and J called. A share of the clones is absent; for the studies checked, an unresolved V gene accounts for under half, and the remainder has no known explanation. The V and J calls and clone size are taken from that table; D and trimming were inferred from the DNA. The sample records roughly 100,000 clones, around 92% of which are singletons. The top ten clones comprise 3.5% of the sample.

The sample belongs to a study of blood T cell repertoires in COVID-19 (dated by TCRdb to the early 2020s). In the study overall: The collaborator samples originated in the United States, Italy and Spain and spanned the acute and convalescent phases of COVID-19. The prospective study material was composed of cDNA or gDNA derived from T cells, B-cell-depleted T cells, or PBMCs. Subjects who had been exposed to COVID-19, were actively infected with it, or had recovered from it provided the deeply sampled blood TCRbeta repertoires that made up the dataset. The repertoires were made available in a free public database intended to serve as a resource for research on the immune response to SARS-CoV-2. Samples came from the ongoing ImmuneRACE study (first 160 participants) plus 1,254 subjects from 6 global collaborators. A de-identified subject ID, COVID-19 status, age in years and sex were almost always included in the sample metadata. Where HLA class I and class II types were available, the types were taken from metadata supplied by the sample provider, not from assay-based typing. What the work shows at the level of the full study, not this receptor alone: How much clinical and demographic metadata was included differed by source and by participant, and the metadata was provided uncurated.

Trimming removed 5 bases from V and 2 bases from J; the gene matches leave 2 bases unexplained. The CDR3 numbers 15 residues from cysteine through phenylalanine. Of the read, only the CDR3 DNA is kept; its 45 bases are in frame from base 1. The CDR1 and CDR2 encoded by the germline V gene are SGHVS and FNYEAQ. Each collaborating institution followed its own protocols to collect whole blood in K2EDTA tubes. For TCRbeta analysis, collaborator samples were shipped as frozen whole blood, as isolated PBMCs, or as DNA extracted from either sample type. The clonotype originates from a woman aged 60-75 years with acute or convalescent COVID-19. Input material: peripheral blood. The chain was built from TRBV7-6 and TRBJ2-1; 11 middle bases align to TRBD2. The nucleotides read TGTGCCAGCAGCGCGACTAGCGGGGCCTACAATGAGCAGTTCTTC. This yields the protein CASSATSGAYNEQFF.